A single sample gave rise to the 13 T cell receptor beta chains below, sequenced in a study of cytomegalovirus exposure and HLA in healthy donors. This PCR relied on a set of 60 Vbeta primers and 13 Jbeta primers. Here immunoSEQ multiplex PCR was the method, and the copy in TCRdb shows in-frame clones only, minus some. The sample carries 150,000 or so clones, about 76% recorded once. The sequencing sample was made of PBMCs. These receptor sequences come from a man under 40 in good health and CMV-seropositive.

The rearrangement joins TRBV5-1 to TRBJ1-1; D is unclear. Germline loops: CDR1 SGHRS, CDR2 YFSETQ. This CDR3 spans 15 amino acids. Trimming shortened V by 0 bases and J by 2 bases, and 11 bases separated the two germline ends. This chain's CDR3 is CASSLDVLRNTEAFF. In nucleotides, the CDR3 is TGCGCCAGCAGCTTGGACGTCCTAAGAAACACTGAAGCTTTCTTT.

The rearrangement uses TRBV23-1 and TRBJ1-1; perhaps TRBD1 as D (6 bases). TRBV23-1 has ORF status, its function being uncertain. With 2 bases removed from V and 5 bases from J, the gap between germline ends came to 9 bases. CDR3 length equals 13 residues. The CDR3 spells CASSQRGWTEAFF. The CDR3 region has the DNA TGCGCCAGCAGTCAAAGGGGGTGGACTGAAGCTTTCTTT.

This clone was counted between two and nine times. This sequence joins TRBV5-4 and TRBJ2-5; D is unresolved. V dropped 3 bases and J dropped 1 base, with 10 bases sitting between them. The CDR3 runs 14 residues. Germline V lookup: CDR1 SGHNT, CDR2 YYREEE (reference sequence). CDR3 DNA sequence: TGTGCCAGCAGCTCCAGCGAAGTCCAAGAGACCCAGTACTTC. It translates to CASSSSEVQETQYF.

The J gene is TRBJ1-2, the V gene TRBV29-1, with 8 bases identical to TRBD1. The CDR3 extends over 17 amino acids. Germline CDR1 SQVTM, CDR2 ANQGSEA. The J segment lost 4 bases and the V segment lost 2 bases, leaving 15 bases of the junction unmatched. The CDR3 bases are TGCAGCGTTGAAATATCAGGGGGCGAGTACAGTTCCTATGGCTACACCTTC. It yields the protein CSVEISGGEYSSYGYTF.

This clone was found once. This rearrangement joins TRBV5-1 to TRBJ2-2; 10 positions agree with TRBD2. Looked up from germline, CDR1 is SGHRS and CDR2 is YFSETQ. There are 16 residues in the CDR3. V lost 1 base and J lost 6; bases outside the gene matches: 6. The CDR3 region is CASSLSLAGAPGELFF. CDR3 nucleotide sequence: TGCGCCAGCAGCTTGAGTCTAGCGGGAGCCCCCGGGGAGCTGTTTTTT.

The CDR3 region is CASSYSEGTQYF. The CDR3 bases are TGTGCCAGCAGTTACTCTGAGGGGACCCAGTACTTC. The gene calls are TRBV6-6 and TRBJ2-5, with D tentatively TRBD2 (5 bases). The CDR3 loop spans 12 amino acids. The germline gives CDR1 MNHNY, CDR2 SVGAGI (reference sequence). V gave up 0 bases and J gave up 7 bases, with 6 bases separating them.

The genes are TRBV9 and TRBJ2-7, with TRBD1 matching over 9 bases. The junction had 4 bases not matched to a gene; V was cut back by 3 bases and J by 6 bases. Per germline, CDR1 SGDLS and CDR2 YYNGEE. The CDR3 has 13 residues. The CDR3 nucleotides read TGTGCCAGCAGCGGACAGGGGGGTTTCGAGCAGTACTTC. Its protein is CASSGQGGFEQYF.

In regard to this clone: The junction shows a germline mismatch at one end, possibly a read error. The chain combines TRBV15 with TRBJ1-3, with 8 bases fitting TRBD1. The CDR3 is made up of 12 amino acids. Per germline, CDR1 LNHNV and CDR2 YYDKDF (reference sequence). This CDR3 reads CATSSLPGQANF. The CDR3 DNA reads as TGTGCCACCAGCAGCCTTCCGGGACAGGCCAATTTT.

The V gene is TRBV6-1, the J gene TRBJ1-1; 8 bases line up with TRBD1. CDR3 length: 15 amino acids. CDR1 and CDR2 from the germline V gene are MNHNS and SASEGT. J was trimmed by 0 bases and V by 4 bases; bases with no gene match: 4. CDR3 sequence reads: CASSGWTGMNTEAFF. DNA for the CDR3: TGTGCCAGCAGTGGGTGGACAGGGATGAACACTGAAGCTTTCTTT.

Note on this clone: At the DNA level, this CDR3 is encoded by other sequences in the same sample as well. This chain uses TRBV9 with TRBJ2-3; D is possibly TRBD1 (6 bases). CDR1 and CDR2 from the germline V gene are SGDLS and YYNGEE. This CDR3 comprises 14 residues. Between the trimmed V and J ends, which lost 8 bases and 4 bases, there was a span of 17 bases. CDR3 sequence: CASGNRVGADTQYF. CDR3 in DNA: TGTGCCAGTGGAAACAGGGTAGGGGCAGATACGCAGTATTTT. The variable domain in full, completed from reference TRBV9 and TRBJ2-3, reads DSGVTQTPKHLITATGQRVTLRCSPRSGDLSVYWYQQSLDQGLQFLIQYYNGEERAKGNILERFSAQQFPDLHSELNLSSLELGDSALYFCASGNRVGADTQYFGPGTRLTVL.

The V call is TRBV11-3, the J call TRBJ2-2; TRBD2 is a possible D gene (6 bases). From germline, CDR1 is SGHNT and CDR2 YENEEA. The CDR3 has 15 amino acids. Deletions cut 5 bases from V and 0 bases from J, with 10 bases between. CDR3 sequence (DNA): TGTGCCAGCAGCCGTTGGGGGGCGAACACCGGGGAGCTGTTTTTT. It is translated as CASSRWGANTGELFF.

To note about this clone: Germline is not matched at one junction end, which may reflect a read error. V and J are TRBV30 and TRBJ2-5; weak D call: TRBD2 (5 bases). This CDR3 has 13 residues. The germline CDR1 and CDR2 sequences are GTSNPN and SVGIG (reference sequence). The CDR3 loop is CAWTGGSQGTQYF. CDR3 bases: TGTGCCTGGACAGGTGGGAGTCAAGGGACCCAGTACTTC.

V gene TRBV7-8 combines with J gene TRBJ1-5, with TRBD1 matching 10 bases. This CDR3 is 17 amino acids long. Germline assignment: CDR1 SGHVS and CDR2 FQNEAQ. V lost 5 bases, J lost 6 bases, and 13 bases stayed unmatched. This CDR3 is CASSPRPEGQGSQPQHF. The CDR3 nucleotides are TGTGCCAGCAGCCCGCGACCGGAGGGACAGGGGAGTCAGCCCCAGCATTTT.